The clone carrying this TCR beta chain came up a few times. The antigen is not known. The record originates from a study of T cell repertoires in cytomegalovirus infection. Overall study: CMV epitopes that were recently identified and HLA-C-restricted were used alongside well-studied HLA-B-restricted ones. It can be stated that public TCR beta signatures indicated CMV infection as well as a matching HLA type.

TCRdb re-called the reads with MiXCR, one entry per CDR3 protein. The sample yields a few hundred thousand distinct CDR3 sequences, 40% seen once. The sequence derives from a human donor in good health (CMV status not recorded). Some clones in this sample may be carry-over from other donors' samples. The specimen was cultured PBMCs, collected from culture after CMV antigen stimulation.

In DNA form, the CDR3 reads TGTGCCAGTAGTATTGAGGGGACGAGGACTTCACCCCTCCACTTT. Translated: CASSIEGTRTSPLHF. The chain couples TRBV19 to TRBJ1-6; a possible D gene is TRBD1 (5 bases). Germline-derived CDR1 and CDR2 are LNHDA and SQIVND (reference sequence). V dropped 3 bases and J dropped 9 bases, with 15 bases sitting between them. This CDR3 is built from 15 residues.